This TCR beta chain emerged from a study of T cell repertoires in cytomegalovirus infection. About the study: Selection of CMV epitopes for the study included recently identified HLA-C-restricted and well-studied HLA-B-restricted ones. Matching HLA type and CMV infection were both indicated by public TCR beta signatures.

MiXCR was run by TCRdb on the reads, yielding one entry per CDR3 protein. The sample holds 600,000 to 700,000 distinct CDR3 sequences; around a third are singletons and the top ten take over 15%. This clonotype showed up many times. The antigen is undetermined. Study findings and constraints: In two of eight donors, the top clonotype was HLA-C-restricted CMV-specific. Cumulative public TCR beta family frequency identified CMV carriers with the relevant HLA.

V gave up 5 bases and J gave up 5 bases, with 12 bases separating them. Germline V gives CDR1 SGHTA, CDR2 FQGNSA. This CDR3 is 13 amino acids long. V gene TRBV7-2 combines with J gene TRBJ2-5; no reliable D call. The clonotype was recovered from a human donor in good health (CMV status not recorded). Some clones in this sample may be carry-over from other donors' samples. The specimen was cultured PBMCs, collected from culture after CMV antigen stimulation. The CDR3 sequence is CASSRFRTETQYF. The CDR3 nucleotides read TGTGCCAGCAGCCGTTTTCGGACCGAGACCCAGTACTTC.